A selection of T cell receptor beta chains follows, all from one sample in a study of read filtering for tumor transcriptome and immune sequencing. From the reads, TCRdb called clonotypes with MiXCR, one entry per CDR3 protein. The sample lists some 80,000 distinct CDR3 sequences, roughly 12% occurring once. Sequenced material: a population of CD138-negative cells sorted from bone marrow. The receptors were sampled from a donor over 35 with multiple myeloma. Each CDR3 is given with its conserved first and last residue. The D gene is left open where the match is weak. Clone size appears in some rows only: once, few, many, or a class for an expanded clone.

clone size: many
V gene: TRBV4-2
J gene: TRBJ2-2
D gene: -
CDR3 DNA: TGTGCCAGCAGCCCGGACAAGTCGAACACCGGGGAGCTGTTTTTT
CDR3 protein: CASSPDKSNTGELFF

clone size: many
V gene: TRBV20-1
J gene: TRBJ2-7
D gene: TRBD2
CDR3 DNA: TGCAGTGCTAACGGGGTTAGCGGGAGGCCTGACTACGAGCAGTACTTC
CDR3 protein: CSANGVSGRPDYEQYF

clone size: many
V gene: TRBV29-1
J gene: TRBJ2-7
D gene: -
CDR3 DNA: TGCAGCGTCCGAGGACAGAGCTCATGGTCCTACGAGCAGTACTTC
CDR3 protein: CSVRGQSSWSYEQYF

clone size: few
V gene: TRBV9
J gene: TRBJ2-7
D gene: -
CDR3 DNA: TGTGCCAGCAGCGTAGAATCAGCGGGTGAAACCTACGAGCAGTACTTC
CDR3 protein: CASSVESAGETYEQYF

clone size: many
V gene: TRBV7-3
J gene: TRBJ2-1
D gene: TRBD1
CDR3 DNA: TGTGCCAGCAGCTCCCGATCCGGGACAGGTTACAATGAGCAGTTCTTC
CDR3 protein: CASSSRSGTGYNEQFF

clone size: -
V gene: TRBV7-8
J gene: TRBJ2-4
D gene: TRBD2
CDR3 DNA: TGTGCCAGCAGCCAGGGACTAGCCCTGTTCGCGCTAGCCAAAAACATTCAGTACTTC
CDR3 protein: CASSQGLALFALAKNIQYF

clone size: many
V gene: TRBV29-1
J gene: TRBJ2-1
D gene: -
CDR3 DNA: TGCAGCGTTGCGATAGGGACGGGGAATGAGCAGTTCTTC
CDR3 protein: CSVAIGTGNEQFF

clone size: many
V gene: TRBV28
J gene: TRBJ2-5
D gene: TRBD2
CDR3 DNA: TGTGCCAGCAGTTTCATCGTATCGGGACTAGCGGCCGCCGGGGAGACCCAGTACTTC
CDR3 protein: CASSFIVSGLAAAGETQYF

clone size: many
V gene: TRBV20-1
J gene: TRBJ2-1
D gene: -
CDR3 DNA: TGCAGCTGGGGAGTGGGAAACCCTTTCTACAATGAGCAGTTCTTC
CDR3 protein: CSWGVGNPFYNEQFF

clone size: -
V gene: TRBV6-4
J gene: TRBJ2-3
D gene: TRBD2
CDR3 DNA: TGTGCCAGCAGTCGGGCGGGAGGGGCAGATACGCAGTATTTT
CDR3 protein: CASSRAGGADTQYF

clone size: -
V gene: TRBV5-1
J gene: TRBJ2-5
D gene: TRBD2
CDR3 DNA: TGCGCCAGCAGCTTGTACGGCGGGAGGGACGAGACCCAGTACTTC
CDR3 protein: CASSLYGGRDETQYF

clone size: many
V gene: TRBV29-1
J gene: TRBJ2-7
D gene: TRBD2
CDR3 DNA: TGCAGCGCCCCAGCGGGAGCCGGGGGCGAGCAGTACTTC
CDR3 protein: CSAPAGAGGEQYF

clone size: many
V gene: TRBV5-1
J gene: TRBJ1-1
D gene: -
CDR3 DNA: TGCGCCAGCAGTTCGAACCAGGGGACTGAAGCTTTCTTT
CDR3 protein: CASSSNQGTEAFF

clone size: many
V gene: TRBV19
J gene: TRBJ2-5
D gene: TRBD2
CDR3 DNA: TGTGCCAGTAGTTTCAGCGGGAGTCGTGAGACCCAGTACTTC
CDR3 protein: CASSFSGSRETQYF

clone size: -
V gene: TRBV19
J gene: TRBJ2-1
D gene: -
CDR3 DNA: TGTGCCAGTACGGGTGATGAGCAGTTCTTC
CDR3 protein: CASTGDEQFF

clone size: many
V gene: TRBV29-1
J gene: TRBJ2-7
D gene: TRBD1
CDR3 DNA: TGCAGCGTTGAAACAGGGGACGAGCAGTACTTC
CDR3 protein: CSVETGDEQYF

clone size: few
V gene: TRBV18
J gene: TRBJ1-1
D gene: -
CDR3 DNA: TGTGCCAGCTCACCCGAAGAGGTCGGGAACACTGAAGCTTTCTTT
CDR3 protein: CASSPEEVGNTEAFF

clone size: many
V gene: TRBV6-6
J gene: TRBJ1-4
D gene: TRBD1
CDR3 DNA: TGTGCCAGCCAAAGGGGGCCGGGGGAAAAACTGTTTTTT
CDR3 protein: CASQRGPGEKLFF

clone size: many
V gene: TRBV20-1
J gene: TRBJ2-7
D gene: -
CDR3 DNA: TGCAGTGCTGCCCGAGACAGATCCTACGAGCAGTACTTC
CDR3 protein: CSAARDRSYEQYF

clone size: -
V gene: TRBV7-2
J gene: TRBJ2-5
D gene: TRBD2
CDR3 DNA: TGTGCCAGCAGCTTAACCGGTAGCGGGAGTTTAGAGACCCAGTACTTC
CDR3 protein: CASSLTGSGSLETQYF

clone size: many
V gene: TRBV20-1
J gene: TRBJ2-3
D gene: TRBD2
CDR3 DNA: TGCAGTGCTCCGGGACTAGCGGGAGCTCGTGATACGCAGTATTTT
CDR3 protein: CSAPGLAGARDTQYF

clone size: many
V gene: TRBV15
J gene: TRBJ2-5
D gene: -
CDR3 DNA: TGTGCCACCAGCAGAGATCGTGGGGGGTCGGAGACCCAGTACTTC
CDR3 protein: CATSRDRGGSETQYF

clone size: many
V gene: TRBV20-1
J gene: TRBJ2-1
D gene: TRBD2
CDR3 DNA: TGCAGTGCTAGAGAAGGGACTAGCTACAATGAGCAGTTCTTC
CDR3 protein: CSAREGTSYNEQFF

clone size: -
V gene: TRBV7-3
J gene: TRBJ2-5
D gene: TRBD1
CDR3 DNA: TGTGCCAGCAGCCGCGACAGGGAAGAGACCCAGTACTTC
CDR3 protein: CASSRDREETQYF

clone size: few
V gene: TRBV20-1
J gene: TRBJ2-7
D gene: TRBD1
CDR3 DNA: TGCAGTGCCCTTAGACAGGGCCGCTCTTACGAGCAGTACTTC
CDR3 protein: CSALRQGRSYEQYF

clone size: many
V gene: TRBV20-1
J gene: TRBJ2-3
D gene: -
CDR3 DNA: TGCAGTGCTAGGGACACAGATACGCAGTATTTT
CDR3 protein: CSARDTDTQYF

clone size: many
V gene: TRBV7-9
J gene: TRBJ2-7
D gene: -
CDR3 DNA: TGTGCCAGCATCTCGGAGAGGGGCGGCGGCTCCTACGAGCAGTACTTC
CDR3 protein: CASISERGGGSYEQYF

clone size: many
V gene: TRBV2
J gene: TRBJ2-1
D gene: -
CDR3 DNA: TGTGCCAGCAGCGCGGTTAATGAGCAGTTCTTC
CDR3 protein: CASSAVNEQFF

clone size: many
V gene: TRBV11-3
J gene: TRBJ2-1
D gene: TRBD2
CDR3 DNA: TGTGCCAGCAGCTTTAGCGGGACAAGTCAGGGCAATGAGCAGTTCTTC
CDR3 protein: CASSFSGTSQGNEQFF

clone size: -
V gene: TRBV29-1
J gene: TRBJ2-3
D gene: TRBD2
CDR3 DNA: TGCAGCGTGTTGGAGCGGGAGGGTGAAGATACGCAGTATTTT
CDR3 protein: CSVLEREGEDTQYF

clone size: -
V gene: TRBV28
J gene: TRBJ2-7
D gene: TRBD2
CDR3 DNA: TGTGCCGGCAGTACAAGCGGGAGCTATAGCCGAGAGCAGTACTTC
CDR3 protein: CAGSTSGSYSREQYF

clone size: -
V gene: TRBV5-1
J gene: TRBJ2-6
D gene: -
CDR3 DNA: TGCGCCAGCAGCTTGGAACCCAACTCTGGGGCCAACGTCCTGACTTTC
CDR3 protein: CASSLEPNSGANVLTF

clone size: many
V gene: TRBV20-1
J gene: TRBJ2-7
D gene: TRBD1
CDR3 DNA: TGCAGTGCTCCCGTAGAGGGGGCCGCCTACGAGCAGTACTTC
CDR3 protein: CSAPVEGAAYEQYF